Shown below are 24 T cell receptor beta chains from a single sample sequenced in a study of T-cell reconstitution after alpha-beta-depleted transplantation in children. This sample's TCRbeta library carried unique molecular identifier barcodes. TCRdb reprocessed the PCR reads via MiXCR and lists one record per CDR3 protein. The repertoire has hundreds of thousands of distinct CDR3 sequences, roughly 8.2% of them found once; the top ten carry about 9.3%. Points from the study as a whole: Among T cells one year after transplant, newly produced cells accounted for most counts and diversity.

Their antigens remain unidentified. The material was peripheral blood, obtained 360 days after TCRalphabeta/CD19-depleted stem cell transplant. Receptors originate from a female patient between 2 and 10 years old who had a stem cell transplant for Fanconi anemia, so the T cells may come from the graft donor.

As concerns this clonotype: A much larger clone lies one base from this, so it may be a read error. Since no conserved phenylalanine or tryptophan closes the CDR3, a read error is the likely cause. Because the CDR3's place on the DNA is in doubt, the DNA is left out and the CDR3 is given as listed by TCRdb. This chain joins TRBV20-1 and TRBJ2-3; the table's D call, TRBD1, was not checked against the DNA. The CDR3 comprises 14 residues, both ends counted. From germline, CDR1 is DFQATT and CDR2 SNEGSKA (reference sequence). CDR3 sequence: CSAVPVGGLRSTYS.

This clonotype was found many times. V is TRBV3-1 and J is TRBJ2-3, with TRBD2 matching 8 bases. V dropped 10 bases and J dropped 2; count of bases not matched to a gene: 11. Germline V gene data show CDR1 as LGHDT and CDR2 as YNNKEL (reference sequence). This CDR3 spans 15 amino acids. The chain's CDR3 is CATRTSSIYTDTQYF. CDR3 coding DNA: TGTGCCACCAGGACTAGCTCAATTTACACAGATACGCAGTATTTT.

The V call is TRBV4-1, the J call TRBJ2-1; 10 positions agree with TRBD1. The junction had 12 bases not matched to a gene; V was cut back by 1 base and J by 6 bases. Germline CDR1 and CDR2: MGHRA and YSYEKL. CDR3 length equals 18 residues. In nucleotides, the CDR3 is TGCGCCAGCAGCCAAGCCCCCACCGGGACAGGGGAATCCAATGAGCAGTTCTTC. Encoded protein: CASSQAPTGTGESNEQFF.

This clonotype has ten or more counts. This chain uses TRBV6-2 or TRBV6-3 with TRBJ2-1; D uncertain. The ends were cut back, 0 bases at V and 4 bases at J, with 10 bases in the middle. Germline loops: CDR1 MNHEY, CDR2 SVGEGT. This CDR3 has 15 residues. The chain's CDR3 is CASSYSLAGYNEQFF. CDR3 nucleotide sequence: TGTGCCAGCAGTTACTCTTTGGCCGGTTACAATGAGCAGTTCTTC.

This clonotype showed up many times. CDR3 in amino acids: CASSLEPGGWVTDTQYF. DNA of the CDR3: TGTGCCAGCAGCTTGGAACCGGGGGGATGGGTCACAGATACGCAGTATTTT. V and J are TRBV5-6 and TRBJ2-3; 7 bases match TRBD2. Germline lookup yields CDR1 SGHDT and CDR2 YYEEEE. V lost 0 bases, J lost 2 bases, and 9 bases stayed unmatched. The CDR3 extends over 17 amino acids.

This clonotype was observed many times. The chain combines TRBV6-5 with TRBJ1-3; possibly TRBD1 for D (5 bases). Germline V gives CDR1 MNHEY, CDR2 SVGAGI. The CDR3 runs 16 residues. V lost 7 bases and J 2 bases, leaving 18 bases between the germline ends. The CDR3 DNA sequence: TGTGCCAGCATATTGGGGCCAGGAAACCCTGGAAACACCATATATTTT. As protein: CASILGPGNPGNTIYF.

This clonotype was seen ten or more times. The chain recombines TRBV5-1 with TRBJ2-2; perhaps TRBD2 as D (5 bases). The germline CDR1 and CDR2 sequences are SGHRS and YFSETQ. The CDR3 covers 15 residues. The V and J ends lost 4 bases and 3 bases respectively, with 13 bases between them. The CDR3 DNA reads TGCGCCAGCAGCCCTAGTGTCGGGGACACCGGGGAGCTGTTTTTT. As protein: CASSPSVGDTGELFF.

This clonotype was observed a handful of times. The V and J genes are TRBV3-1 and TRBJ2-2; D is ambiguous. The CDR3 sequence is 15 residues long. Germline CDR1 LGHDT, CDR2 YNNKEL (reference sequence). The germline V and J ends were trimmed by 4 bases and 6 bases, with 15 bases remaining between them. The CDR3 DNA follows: TGTGCCAGCAGCCCGCTGACAAAGTTCCCCGGGGAGCTGTTTTTT. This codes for CASSPLTKFPGELFF. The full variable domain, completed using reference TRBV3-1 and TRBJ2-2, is DTAVSQTPKYLVTQMGNDKSIKCEQNLGHDTMYWYKQDSKKFLKIMFSYNNKELIINETVPNRFSPKSPDKAHLNLHINSLELGDSAVYFCASSPLTKFPGELFFGEGSRLTVL.

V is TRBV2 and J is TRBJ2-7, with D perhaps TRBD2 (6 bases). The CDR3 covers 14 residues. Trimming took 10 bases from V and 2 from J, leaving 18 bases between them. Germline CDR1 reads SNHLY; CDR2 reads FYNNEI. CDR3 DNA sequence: TGTGCCAATTGCTGCGGGGCGGGCACCTACGAGCAGTACTTC. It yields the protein CANCCGAGTYEQYF.

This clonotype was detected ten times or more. Written as DNA, the CDR3 is TGCGCCAGCGGAACCGGACTTGACAGTAGCACAGATACGCAGTATTTT. This sequence encodes CASGTGLDSSTDTQYF. The genes are TRBV5-1 and TRBJ2-3; D tentatively reads TRBD1 or TRBD2 (5 bases each). Trimming shortened V by 7 bases and J by 0 bases, and 18 bases separated the two germline ends. This CDR3 spans 16 amino acids. Looked up from germline, CDR1 is SGHRS and CDR2 is YFSETQ.

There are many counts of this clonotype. CDR3 residues: CASSVLAGMHNEQFF. The CDR3 bases are TGTGCCAGCAGCGTACTAGCGGGGATGCACAATGAGCAGTTCTTC. The chain recombines TRBV7-7 with TRBJ2-1, with TRBD2 identical over 10 bases. In germline, CDR1 is SSHAT, CDR2 FNYEAQ (reference sequence). The CDR3 length is 15 residues. V shed 5 bases, J shed 5 bases, and the junction held 6 bases outside the gene matches.

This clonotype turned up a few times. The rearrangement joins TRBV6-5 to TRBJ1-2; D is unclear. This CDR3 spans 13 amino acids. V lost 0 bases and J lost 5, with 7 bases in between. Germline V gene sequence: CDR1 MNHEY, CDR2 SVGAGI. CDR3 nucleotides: TGTGCCAGCAGTTACTCGTACCAGTATGGCTACACCTTC. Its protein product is CASSYSYQYGYTF.

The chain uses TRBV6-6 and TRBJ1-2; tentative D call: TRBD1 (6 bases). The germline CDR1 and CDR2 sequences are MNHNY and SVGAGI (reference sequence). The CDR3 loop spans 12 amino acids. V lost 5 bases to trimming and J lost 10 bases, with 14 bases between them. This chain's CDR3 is CASSQLTGYYTF. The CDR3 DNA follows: TGTGCCAGCAGTCAATTGACAGGCTACTACACCTTC.

DNA for the CDR3: TGTGCCAGCACCCTCCAGGGTCTAGCCTACGAGCAGTACTTC. Its translation is CASTLQGLAYEQYF. The rearrangement joins TRBV2 to TRBJ2-7, with D possibly TRBD1 on 5 matching bases. The CDR3 is 14 residues long. Looked up from germline, CDR1 is SNHLY and CDR2 is FYNNEI. V was trimmed by 7 bases and J by 2 bases, leaving 15 bases between them.

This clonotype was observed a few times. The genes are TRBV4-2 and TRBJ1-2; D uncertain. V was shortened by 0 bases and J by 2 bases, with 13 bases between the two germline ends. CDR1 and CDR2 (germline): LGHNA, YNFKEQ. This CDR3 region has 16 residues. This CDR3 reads CASSQEGEGRNYGYTF. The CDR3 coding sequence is TGTGCCAGCAGCCAAGAGGGAGAAGGGAGAAACTATGGCTACACCTTC.

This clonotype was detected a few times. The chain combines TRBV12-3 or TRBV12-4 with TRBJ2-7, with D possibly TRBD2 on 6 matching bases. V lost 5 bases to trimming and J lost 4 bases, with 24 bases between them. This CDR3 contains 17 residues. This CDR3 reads CASSRGQLAYLAYEQYF. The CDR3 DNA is TGTGCCAGCAGTCGTGGCCAACTAGCCTATTTAGCTTACGAGCAGTACTTC.

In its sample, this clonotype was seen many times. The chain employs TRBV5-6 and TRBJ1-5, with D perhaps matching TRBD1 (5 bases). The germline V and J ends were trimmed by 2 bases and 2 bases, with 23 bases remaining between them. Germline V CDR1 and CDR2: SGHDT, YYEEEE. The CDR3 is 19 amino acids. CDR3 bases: TGTGCCAGCAGCTTTTTCAGGGAGCGGCATTTAGGAGGCAATCAGCCCCAGCATTTT. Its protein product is CASSFFRERHLGGNQPQHF.

The CDR3 reads CAWSVPAGRWVRGANVLTF. CDR3 nucleotides: TGTGCCTGGAGTGTACCGGCAGGGAGGTGGGTTAGGGGGGCCAACGTCCTGACTTTC. V usage is TRBV30 and J usage is TRBJ2-6, with a tentative D call TRBD2 (6 bases). This CDR3 contains 19 residues. Germline CDR1 is GTSNPN and CDR2 is SVGIG (reference sequence). Deletions cut 0 bases from V and 4 bases from J, with 22 bases between.

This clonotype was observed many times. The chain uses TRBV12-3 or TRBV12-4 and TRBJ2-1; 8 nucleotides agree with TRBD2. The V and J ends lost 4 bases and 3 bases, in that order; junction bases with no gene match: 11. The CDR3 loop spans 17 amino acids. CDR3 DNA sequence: TGTGCCAGCAGTTCAGGGGCCCTAGCGGGTGTCTACAATGAGCAGTTCTTC. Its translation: CASSSGALAGVYNEQFF.

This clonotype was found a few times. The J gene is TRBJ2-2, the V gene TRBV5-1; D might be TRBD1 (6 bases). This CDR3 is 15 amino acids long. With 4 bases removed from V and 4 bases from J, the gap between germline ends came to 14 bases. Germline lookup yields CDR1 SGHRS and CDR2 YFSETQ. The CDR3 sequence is CASSPRGAVTGELFF. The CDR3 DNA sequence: TGCGCCAGCAGCCCCAGGGGCGCCGTCACCGGGGAGCTGTTTTTT.

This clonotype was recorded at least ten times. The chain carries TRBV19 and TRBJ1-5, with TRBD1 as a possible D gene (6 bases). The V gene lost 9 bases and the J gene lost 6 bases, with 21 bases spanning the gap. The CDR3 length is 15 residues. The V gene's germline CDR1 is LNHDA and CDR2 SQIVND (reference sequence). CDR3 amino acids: CASSNLGQRPQPQHF. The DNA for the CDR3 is TGTGCCAGCTCAAATTTAGGACAGCGGCCTCAGCCCCAGCATTTT.

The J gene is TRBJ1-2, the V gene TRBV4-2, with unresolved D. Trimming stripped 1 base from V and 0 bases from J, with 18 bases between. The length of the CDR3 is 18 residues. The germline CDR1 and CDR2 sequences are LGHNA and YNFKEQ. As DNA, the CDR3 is TGTGCCAGCAGCCAAGGAGGCAGGAGTGCGGTAGCTAACTATGGCTACACCTTC. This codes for CASSQGGRSAVANYGYTF.

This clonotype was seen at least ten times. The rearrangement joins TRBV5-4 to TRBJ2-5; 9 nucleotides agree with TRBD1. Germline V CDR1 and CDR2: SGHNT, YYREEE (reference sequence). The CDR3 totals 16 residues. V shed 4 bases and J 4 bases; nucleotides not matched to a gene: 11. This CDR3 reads CASSHQGQGERETQYF. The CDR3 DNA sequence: TGTGCCAGCAGCCACCAGGGACAGGGAGAAAGAGAGACCCAGTACTTC. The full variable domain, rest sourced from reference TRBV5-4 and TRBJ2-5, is ETGVTQSPTHLIKTRGQQVTLRCSSQSGHNTVSWYQQALGQGPQFIFQYYREEENGRGNFPPRFSGLQFPNYSSELNVNALELDDSALYLCASSHQGQGERETQYFGPGTRLLVL.

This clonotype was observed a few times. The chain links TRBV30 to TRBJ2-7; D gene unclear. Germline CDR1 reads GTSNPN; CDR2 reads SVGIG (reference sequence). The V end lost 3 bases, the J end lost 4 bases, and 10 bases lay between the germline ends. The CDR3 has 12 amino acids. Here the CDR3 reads CAWSRTTYEQYF. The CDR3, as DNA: TGTGCCTGGAGCAGAACTACTTACGAGCAGTACTTC.